The present T cell receptor beta chain was sequenced within a study of cytomegalovirus exposure and HLA in healthy donors. PCR was performed using 60 Vbeta and 13 Jbeta primers. Here immunoSEQ multiplex PCR was the method, and the copy in TCRdb shows in-frame clones only, minus some. The table shows more than 65,000 clones, with over 75% occurring only once. This clone was seen once. CDR1 is SNHLY and CDR2 is FYNNEI in the germline V gene. The CDR3 loop spans 11 amino acids. Material: PBMCs. The chain uses TRBV2 and TRBJ2-5; no firm D call. The assigned J gene may be wrong: the sequence end matches TRBJ2-7 better. This clonotype originated in a female donor in good health and CMV-seronegative. CDR3 protein: CASRYSYEQYF. CDR3 DNA sequence: TGTGCCAGCAGATACAGCTACGAGCAGTACTTC.